This passage covers 23 T cell receptor beta chains from one sample sequenced in a study of T cells expressing NK-cell markers. TCRdb reprocessed the 5' RACE reads, with one entry per CDR3 protein and no DNA. The sample has 550,000 to 600,000 distinct CDR3 sequences; the top ten hold approximately 3.6%. Sequencing was done on a sample of blood T cells: a sorted CD56 or NKG2C T cell subset, CD4+ or CD8+ T cells, or bulk PBMC T cells (not recorded which). All receptors come from a man aged 18 to 29 in good health.

V and J are TRBV7-9 and TRBJ2-7; TCRdb selects TRBD2, and the lack of DNA leaves this call unchecked. The CDR3 extends over 17 amino acids. CDR1 SEHNR and CDR2 FQNEAQ come from the germline V gene (reference sequence). The CDR3 region is CASSLGPTSGLNYEQYF.

V and J are TRBV12-3 or TRBV12-4 and TRBJ2-7. The CDR3 has 12 residues. CDR3 loop: CASSFLALEQYF.

Here the CDR3 reads CASSSPGQGNQPQHF. The chain combines TRBV19 with TRBJ1-5; TCRdb picks TRBD1, but there is no DNA to check that call. The CDR3 has 15 residues. The V gene's germline CDR1 is LNHDA and CDR2 SQIVND (reference sequence).

The gene calls are TRBV18 and TRBJ2-3. Germline V gene data show CDR1 as KGHSH and CDR2 as LQKENI. The CDR3 is made up of 14 amino acids. Here the CDR3 reads CASSPLDRTDTQYF.

V usage is TRBV5-5 and J usage is TRBJ2-5; TCRdb designates TRBD2, a call that cannot be tested without DNA. This CDR3 contains 16 residues. Germline lookup yields CDR1 SGHKS and CDR2 YYEKEE (reference sequence). This CDR3 is CASTPGGRMHQETQYF.

The rearrangement links TRBV19 to TRBJ2-5; the TCRdb call, TRBD2, lacks DNA for checking. CDR1 is LNHDA, CDR2 SQIVND, per germline (reference sequence). CDR3 length equals 15 residues. CDR3 in amino acids: CASSIDRAPGETQYF.

The chain combines TRBV20-1 with TRBJ2-3; TCRdb indicates TRBD1, and absent DNA this call remains unverified. Germline loops: CDR1 DFQATT, CDR2 SNEGSKA (reference sequence). The CDR3 totals 17 residues. The CDR3 spells CSARGASRGGRADTQYF.

The chain carries TRBV20-1 and TRBJ2-1; the D gene TCRdb calls, TRBD1, cannot be checked with no DNA. CDR1 and CDR2 (germline): DFQATT, SNEGSKA (reference sequence). This CDR3 contains 15 residues. The CDR3: CSARPGQRSYNEQFF.

The CDR3 is CASSSGLAGKFF. The V gene is TRBV27, the J gene TRBJ2-1; the D call from TCRdb, TRBD2, cannot be confirmed without DNA. The CDR3 is 12 amino acids. Germline assignment: CDR1 MNHEY and CDR2 SMNVEV (reference sequence).

The chain employs TRBV14 and TRBJ2-3; TCRdb's assignment of TRBD2 cannot be checked, as there is no DNA. Germline V gene lookup returns CDR1 SGHDN and CDR2 FVKESK. CDR3 length: 17 amino acids. The chain's CDR3 is CASSRGRWELLGDTQYF.

The gene calls are TRBV5-5 and TRBJ2-7. The CDR3 is 15 amino acids. Germline V CDR1 and CDR2: SGHKS, YYEKEE (reference sequence). This CDR3 reads CASSFSPTAPYEQYF.

The chain couples TRBV20-1 to TRBJ1-2; there is no DNA to check the TCRdb D call of TRBD1. In germline, CDR1 is DFQATT, CDR2 SNEGSKA (reference sequence). The CDR3 sequence is 15 residues long. This CDR3 is CSARASPYRVRGYTF.

The chain links TRBV9 to TRBJ1-1; with no DNA, the TCRdb D assignment of TRBD1 cannot be verified. The CDR3 length is 15 residues. The germline V gene encodes CDR1 SGDLS and CDR2 YYNGEE. The CDR3 spells CASSTGTGGISEAFF.

The chain couples TRBV7-3 to TRBJ2-1; there is no DNA to check the TCRdb D call of TRBD1. Per germline, CDR1 SGHTA and CDR2 FQGTGA. This CDR3 contains 15 residues. The CDR3 spells CASSPTLSLVYEQFF.

This rearrangement joins TRBV5-6 to TRBJ1-1; TCRdb reports TRBD1, a call that lacks DNA to check it against. This CDR3 is 15 amino acids long. Germline V gives CDR1 SGHDT, CDR2 YYEEEE. The CDR3 sequence is CASTYAVSGGRGAFF. The variable domain in full, completed from reference TRBV5-6 and TRBJ1-1, reads DAGVTQSPTHLIKTRGQQVTLRCSPKSGHDTVSWYQQALGQGPQFIFQYYEEEERQRGNFPDRFSGHQFPNYSSELNVNALLLGDSALYLCASTYAVSGGRGAFFGQGTRLTVV.

The rearrangement uses TRBV3-1 and TRBJ2-1; without DNA, the TCRdb call of TRBD1 cannot be checked. Germline CDR1 is LGHDT and CDR2 is YNNKEL (reference sequence). The CDR3 covers 17 residues. CDR3 amino acids: CASSLWGRGRSYNEQFF.

This sequence joins TRBV5-1 and TRBJ2-5; TCRdb's assignment of TRBD1 cannot be checked, as there is no DNA. This CDR3 is 16 amino acids long. In germline, CDR1 is SGHRS, CDR2 YFSETQ. The CDR3 region is CASSFTDREDQETQYF.

The chain recombines TRBV4-2 with TRBJ2-2; the D call from TCRdb, TRBD1, cannot be confirmed without DNA. This CDR3 comprises 19 residues. Looked up from germline, CDR1 is LGHNA and CDR2 is YNFKEQ. CDR3 sequence reads: CASSLNKGAGARDTGELFF.

The V call is TRBV7-8, the J call TRBJ2-3. The CDR3 loop spans 13 amino acids. The V gene's germline CDR1 is SGHVS and CDR2 FQNEAQ. The CDR3 loop reads CASSLVDTDTQYF.

CDR3 protein: CASSVVPLAGFGDTQYF. V is TRBV9 and J is TRBJ2-3. This CDR3 has 17 residues. The V gene's germline CDR1 is SGDLS and CDR2 YYNGEE.

This chain joins TRBV10-3 and TRBJ2-1; TCRdb indicates TRBD2, and absent DNA this call remains unverified. This CDR3 contains 15 residues. Germline CDR1 is ENHRY and CDR2 is SYGVKD. CDR3: CAISDGLAGVDEQFF.

The chain combines TRBV12-3 or TRBV12-4 with TRBJ1-5; the D call from TCRdb, TRBD1, cannot be confirmed without DNA. This CDR3 has 15 residues. CDR3 in amino acids: CASSFTDRATQPQHF.

The chain carries TRBV20-1 and TRBJ2-7; the TCRdb D gene call, TRBD2, has no DNA to confirm it. Per germline, CDR1 DFQATT and CDR2 SNEGSKA (reference sequence). This CDR3 is 14 amino acids long. CDR3: CSGPASGSSYEQYF.